Presented here are 3 T cell receptor beta chains from one specimen sequenced in a study of metastatic and nonmetastatic thyroid tumors. Patients had received no treatment of any kind before thyroid surgery. TCRdb re-analyzed the PCR reads using MiXCR. The sample yields roughly 21,000 clones, about a quarter seen once. The material sequenced was blood. All receptors come from a female donor with papillary thyroid cancer or a benign thyroid nodule (not recorded which). Some clones in this sample may be carry-over from other donors' samples.

The genes are TRBV5-1 and TRBJ2-7; D might be TRBD1 (6 bases). Trimming removed 4 bases at V and 0 bases at J, with 17 bases between. The CDR3 has 16 amino acids. CDR1 is SGHRS and CDR2 is YFSETQ in the germline V gene. The CDR3 reads CASSRSLTGISYEQYF. The CDR3 DNA reads TGCGCCAGCAGCCGGTCTTTAACAGGGATCTCCTACGAGCAGTACTTC.

This clone was observed at least ten times. This chain links TRBV7-3 with TRBJ2-5, with D possibly being TRBD1 (5 bases). The CDR3 loop spans 15 amino acids. Germline V gene data show CDR1 as SGHTA and CDR2 as FQGTGA. The ends were cut back, 2 bases at V and 5 bases at J, with 15 bases in the middle. The CDR3 region has the DNA TGTGCCAGCAGCTTAGGGGCCTACGCTGGGGAGACCCAGTACTTC. Translated, it gives CASSLGAYAGETQYF.

The chain joins TRBV6-1 to TRBJ2-5, with TRBD2 matching over 7 bases. This CDR3 has 17 amino acids. Trimming took 6 bases from V and 2 from J; bases not matched to a gene: 15. Germline CDR1 is MNHNS and CDR2 is SASEGT. CDR3 in amino acids: CASSPQPRTRQQETQYF. CDR3 nucleotide sequence: TGTGCCAGCAGCCCCCAGCCCCGGACTAGACAACAAGAGACCCAGTACTTC.